This section outlines one T cell receptor beta chain sequence together with its context. What it binds is unknown. These data belong to a study of Graves' ophthalmopathy and Graves' hyperthyroidism. General study results and limits: Prediction of ophthalmopathy progression reached around 70% sensitivity and approximately 73% specificity. Using a 13-signature model, the authors split ophthalmopathy from stable hyperthyroidism, with about 88% sensitivity and roughly 80% specificity.

New diagnoses, under 2 months' duration, and ages 18 to 65 characterized the hyperthyroidism patients. V lost 1 base to trimming and J lost 5 bases; unmatched junction nucleotides: 5. Germline V lookup: CDR1 SGHTA, CDR2 FQGNSA. This CDR3 contains 14 residues. The authors amplified TCR beta CDR3 regions, and they did so from RNA transcripts for repertoire sequencing. The workflow started with a first-round RT-PCR run with HTBI primers and then moved on to a second-round multiplex PCR. TCRdb used MiXCR to reprocess the multiplex PCR reads, holding one entry per CDR3 protein. The sample lists about 590,000 distinct CDR3 sequences, 39% occurring once.

This clonotype was obtained from an adult man with Graves' hyperthyroidism. The source material was peripheral blood or thyroid tissue (not recorded which). The rearrangement links TRBV7-2 to TRBJ2-7; 7 nucleotides line up with TRBD2. CDR3 amino acids: CASSLGGSRNEQYF. CDR3 in DNA: TGTGCCAGCAGCTTAGGCGGGAGTAGGAACGAGCAGTACTTC.